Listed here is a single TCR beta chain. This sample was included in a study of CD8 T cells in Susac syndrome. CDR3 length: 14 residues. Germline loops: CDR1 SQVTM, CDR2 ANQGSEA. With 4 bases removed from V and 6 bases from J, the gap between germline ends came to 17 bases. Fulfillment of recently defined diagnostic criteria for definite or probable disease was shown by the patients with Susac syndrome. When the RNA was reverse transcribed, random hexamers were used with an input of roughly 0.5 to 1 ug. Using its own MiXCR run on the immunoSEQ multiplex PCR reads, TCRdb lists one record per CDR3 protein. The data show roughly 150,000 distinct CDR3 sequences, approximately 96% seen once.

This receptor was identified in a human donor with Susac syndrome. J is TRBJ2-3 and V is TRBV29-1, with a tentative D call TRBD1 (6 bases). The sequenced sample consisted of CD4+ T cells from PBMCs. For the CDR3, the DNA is TGCAGCGTTGGTTTGTCAGGGGTGGCGGATACGCAGTATTTT. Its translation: CSVGLSGVADTQYF.